These T cell receptor beta chains were read from a single sample in a study of molecular identifiers for immune sequencing clone quantification. A single record per CDR3 protein comes from TCRdb applying MiXCR to the PCR reads. The table records approximately 550,000 distinct CDR3 sequences, 25% of them present only once. Sequenced material: naive CD8+ T cells from blood, with Jurkat cell RNA spiked in. These receptors originate from a human donor in good health. Some libraries in this study had Jurkat cell RNA spiked in. Both conserved end residues are part of each CDR3. A D gene is named only where the DNA matches it firmly. Size is stated for part of the rows, as once, few or many counts, or as a class when the clone is expanded.

NA | many | TRBJ2-7 | 16 | TRBV4-1 | CASSQGGAGLSYEQYF | TGCGCCAGCAGCCAAGGGGGCGCAGGACTCTCCTACGAGCAGTACTTC
NA | few | TRBJ1-5 | 15 | TRBV4-2 | CASSQGGGPNQPQHF | TGTGCCAGCAGCCAAGGTGGGGGGCCTAATCAGCCCCAGCATTTT
TRBD1 | NA | TRBJ2-7 | 13 | TRBV9 | CASSDGTGGEQYF | TGTGCCAGCAGCGACGGGACAGGGGGTGAGCAGTACTTC
NA | NA | TRBJ1-1 | 13 | TRBV15 | CATRPTGSSEAFF | TGTGCCACCAGACCTACAGGGAGCTCTGAAGCTTTCTTT
TRBD1 | many | TRBJ2-2 | 16 | TRBV7-6 | CASSPGQGVSPGELFF | TGTGCCAGCAGCCCCGGACAGGGCGTTTCGCCCGGGGAGCTGTTTTTT
TRBD2 | many | TRBJ2-1 | 16 | TRBV5-6 | CASSPGLAELYNEQFF | TGTGCCAGCAGCCCGGGACTAGCGGAGCTCTACAATGAGCAGTTCTTC
NA | NA | TRBJ2-7 | 13 | TRBV19 | CASSIVLAYEQYF | TGTGCCAGTAGTATTGTCCTTGCCTACGAGCAGTACTTC
NA | few | TRBJ2-3 | 15 | TRBV11-3 | CASSFGRDLSDTQYF | TGTGCCAGCAGCTTCGGTCGGGACTTATCAGATACGCAGTATTTT
NA | few | TRBJ1-1 | 14 | TRBV30 | CAWSVVSGTTEAFF | TGTGCCTGGAGTGTAGTATCAGGGACCACTGAAGCTTTCTTT
NA | many | TRBJ1-1 | 12 | TRBV20-1 | CSARPDSTEAFF | TGCAGTGCTAGACCGGACAGCACTGAAGCTTTCTTT
NA | few | TRBJ1-5 | 14 | TRBV6-5 | CASSRGLSNQPQHF | TGTGCCAGCAGCCGCGGACTGAGCAATCAGCCCCAGCATTTT
NA | many | TRBJ1-1 | 14 | TRBV7-9 | CASSAARMNTEAFF | TGTGCCAGCAGCGCTGCACGCATGAACACTGAAGCTTTCTTT
NA | few | TRBJ1-6 | 14 | TRBV6-2/TRBV6-3 | CASGDSSYNSPLHF | TGTGCCAGCGGAGACAGCTCCTATAATTCACCCCTCCACTTT
NA | NA | TRBJ2-1 | 15 | TRBV30 | CAWRDPRLGGNDQFF | TGTGCCTGGAGAGACCCCCGGTTAGGCGGGAATGACCAGTTCTTC
TRBD1 | NA | TRBJ1-2 | 15 | TRBV20-1 | CSARRTGHPNYGYTF | TGCAGTGCACGAAGGACAGGGCATCCTAACTATGGCTACACCTTC
NA | NA | TRBJ2-7 | 16 | TRBV20-1 | CSARVGPGRSSYEQYF | TGCAGTGCTAGAGTTGGCCCAGGCAGAAGCTCCTACGAGCAGTACTTC
NA | few | TRBJ1-5 | 13 | TRBV2 | CASNRGSIQPQHF | TGTGCCAGCAACCGGGGGTCGATTCAGCCCCAGCATTTT
NA | NA | TRBJ2-7 | 16 | TRBV6-1 | CASMLGGRLGSMGQYF | TGTGCCAGCATGCTGGGTGGCAGGTTGGGATCGATGGGGCAGTACTTC
NA | NA | TRBJ2-3 | 13 | TRBV19 | CASCPDYTDTQYF | TGTGCCAGTTGCCCAGATTACACAGATACGCAGTATTTT
NA | NA | TRBJ2-7 | 12 | TRBV30 | CAWDYSSYEQYF | TGTGCCTGGGATTACTCATCCTACGAGCAGTACTTC
NA | NA | TRBJ2-1 | 14 | TRBV11-3 | CASSFGGRRNEQFF | TGTGCCAGCAGCTTTGGAGGACGGCGCAATGAGCAGTTCTTC
NA | NA | TRBJ1-5 | 14 | TRBV30 | CGLEGPTGNQPQHF | TGTGGCCTGGAAGGGCCGACGGGCAATCAGCCCCAGCATTTT
NA | few | TRBJ2-7 | 18 | TRBV5-4 | CASSAGRTISLPSYEQYF | TGTGCCAGCAGCGCGGGACGGACGATCTCGCTACCCTCCTACGAGCAGTACTTC
NA | many | TRBJ2-3 | 16 | TRBV5-1 | CASSPSGQPITDTQYF | TGCGCCAGCAGCCCCTCGGGACAACCGATCACAGATACGCAGTATTTT